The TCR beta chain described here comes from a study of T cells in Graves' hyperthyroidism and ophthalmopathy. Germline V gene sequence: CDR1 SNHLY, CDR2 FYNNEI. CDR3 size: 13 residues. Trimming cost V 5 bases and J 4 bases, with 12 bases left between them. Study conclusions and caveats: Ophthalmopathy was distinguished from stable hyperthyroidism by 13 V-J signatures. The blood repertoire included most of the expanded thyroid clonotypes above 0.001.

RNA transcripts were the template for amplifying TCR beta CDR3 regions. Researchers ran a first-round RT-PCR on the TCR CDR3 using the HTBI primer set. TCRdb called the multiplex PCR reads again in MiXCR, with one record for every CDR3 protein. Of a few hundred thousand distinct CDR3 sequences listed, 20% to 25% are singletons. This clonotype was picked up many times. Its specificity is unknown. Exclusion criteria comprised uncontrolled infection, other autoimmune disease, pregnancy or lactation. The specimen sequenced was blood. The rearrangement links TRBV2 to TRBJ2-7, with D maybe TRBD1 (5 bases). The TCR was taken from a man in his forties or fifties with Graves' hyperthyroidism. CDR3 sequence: CASSRGRAYEQYF. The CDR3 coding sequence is TGTGCCAGCAGTAGGGGCAGGGCGTACGAGCAGTACTTC.